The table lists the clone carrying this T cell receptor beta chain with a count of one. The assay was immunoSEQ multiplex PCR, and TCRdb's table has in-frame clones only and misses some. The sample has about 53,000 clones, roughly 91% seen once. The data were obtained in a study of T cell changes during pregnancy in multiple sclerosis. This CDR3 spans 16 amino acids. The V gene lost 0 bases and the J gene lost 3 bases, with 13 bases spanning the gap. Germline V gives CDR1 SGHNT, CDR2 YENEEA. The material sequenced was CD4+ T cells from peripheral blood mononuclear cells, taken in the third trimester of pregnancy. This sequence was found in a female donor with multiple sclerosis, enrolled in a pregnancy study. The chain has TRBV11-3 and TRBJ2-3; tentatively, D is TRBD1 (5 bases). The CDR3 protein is CASSLDRAGLTDTQYF. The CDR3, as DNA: TGTGCCAGCAGCTTAGATCGTGCAGGGTTAACAGATACGCAGTATTTT.